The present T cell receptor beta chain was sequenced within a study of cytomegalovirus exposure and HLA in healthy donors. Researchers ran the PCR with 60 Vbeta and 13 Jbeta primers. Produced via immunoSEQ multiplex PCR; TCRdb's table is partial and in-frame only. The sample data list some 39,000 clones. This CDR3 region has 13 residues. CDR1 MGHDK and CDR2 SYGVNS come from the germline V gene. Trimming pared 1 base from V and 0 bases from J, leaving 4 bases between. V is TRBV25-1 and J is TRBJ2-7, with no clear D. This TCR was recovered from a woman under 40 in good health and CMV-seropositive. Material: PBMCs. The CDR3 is CASSEFYSYEQYF. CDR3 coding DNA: TGTGCCAGCAGTGAATTCTACTCCTACGAGCAGTACTTC.